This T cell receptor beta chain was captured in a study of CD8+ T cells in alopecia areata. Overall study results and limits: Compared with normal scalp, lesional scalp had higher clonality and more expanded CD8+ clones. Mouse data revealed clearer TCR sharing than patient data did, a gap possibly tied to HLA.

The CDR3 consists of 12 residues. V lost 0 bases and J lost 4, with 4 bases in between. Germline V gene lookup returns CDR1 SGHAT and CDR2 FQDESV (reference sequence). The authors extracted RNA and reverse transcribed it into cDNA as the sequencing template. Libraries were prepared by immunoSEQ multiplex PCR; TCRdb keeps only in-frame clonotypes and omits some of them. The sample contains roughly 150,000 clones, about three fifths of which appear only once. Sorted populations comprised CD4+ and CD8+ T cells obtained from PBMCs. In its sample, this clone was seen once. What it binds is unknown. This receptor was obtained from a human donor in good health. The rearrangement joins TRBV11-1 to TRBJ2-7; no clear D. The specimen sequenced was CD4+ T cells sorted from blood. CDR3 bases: TGTGCCAGCAGCTTAGCCAGTTACGAGCAGTACTTC. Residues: CASSLASYEQYF.